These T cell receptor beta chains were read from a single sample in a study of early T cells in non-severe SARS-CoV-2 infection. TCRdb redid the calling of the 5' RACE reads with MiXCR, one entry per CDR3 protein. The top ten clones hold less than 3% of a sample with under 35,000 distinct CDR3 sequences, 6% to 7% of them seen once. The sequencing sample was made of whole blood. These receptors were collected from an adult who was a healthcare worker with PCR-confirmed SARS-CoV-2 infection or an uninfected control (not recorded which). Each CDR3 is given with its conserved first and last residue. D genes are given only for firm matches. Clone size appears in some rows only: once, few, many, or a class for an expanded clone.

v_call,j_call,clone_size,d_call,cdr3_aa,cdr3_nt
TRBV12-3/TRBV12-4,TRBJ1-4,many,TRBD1,CASSLRIWSGGDRSEKLFF,TGTGCCAGCAGTTTAAGGATCTGGTCAGGGGGCGATAGGAGTGAAAAACTGTTTTTT
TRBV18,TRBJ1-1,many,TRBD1,CASSPGTGANTEAFF,TGTGCCAGCTCACCAGGGACAGGGGCGAACACTGAAGCTTTCTTT
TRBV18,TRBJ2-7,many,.,CASSPARTYEQYF,TGTGCCAGCTCACCGGCCAGGACCTACGAGCAGTACTTC
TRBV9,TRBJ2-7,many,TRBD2,CASSAGTSGYSYEQYF,TGTGCCAGCAGCGCAGGGACTAGCGGGTATTCCTACGAGCAGTACTTC
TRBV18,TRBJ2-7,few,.,CASSPGLTAYEQYF,TGTGCCAGCTCACCAGGATTAACCGCCTACGAGCAGTACTTC
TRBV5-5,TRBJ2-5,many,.,CASSLGSGGLARYQETQYF,TGTGCCAGCAGCTTGGGGTCTGGCGGGTTGGCTCGGTACCAAGAGACCCAGTACTTC
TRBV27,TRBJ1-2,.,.,CASSPLRGPGYGYTF,TGTGCCAGCAGTCCCCTCAGGGGTCCGGGCTATGGCTACACCTTC
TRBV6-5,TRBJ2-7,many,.,CASSPSRYYEQYF,TGTGCCAGCAGTCCCTCCAGATACTACGAGCAGTACTTC
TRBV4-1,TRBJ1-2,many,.,CASSQESRGGSYGYTF,TGCGCCAGCAGCCAAGAAAGCAGGGGCGGGAGCTATGGCTACACCTTC
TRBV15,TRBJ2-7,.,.,CATSRDVGVGSTYEQYF,TGTGCCACCAGCAGAGATGTCGGGGTAGGTTCCACCTACGAGCAGTACTTC
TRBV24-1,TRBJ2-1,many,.,CATSDPQGNEQFF,TGTGCCACCAGTGATCCCCAGGGTAATGAGCAGTTCTTC
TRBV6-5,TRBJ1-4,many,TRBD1,CASSFERQGLNEKLFF,TGTGCCAGCAGTTTCGAACGACAGGGACTGAATGAAAAACTGTTTTTT
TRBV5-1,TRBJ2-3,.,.,CASSLQDTDTQYF,TGCGCCAGCAGCCTCCAGGACACAGATACGCAGTATTTT